This TCR beta chain was sequenced during a study of shared clonotypes between healthy human individuals. Study overall: The people who gave samples were two women and three men aged 18 to 49.

This CDR3 region has 17 residues. The V and J ends lost 3 bases and 4 bases respectively, with 20 bases between them. The germline V gene encodes CDR1 MDHEN and CDR2 SYDVKM. Assay: immunoSEQ multiplex PCR; the TCRdb copy retains only in-frame clones and omits some. The data hold about 110,000 clones, with about 67% observed a single time. The sequenced sample was memory CD8+ T cells sorted from blood. Subset specified: CD45RO+ cells pooled with CCR7-negative TemRA cells. This chain links TRBV28 with TRBJ2-3, with D possibly TRBD2 on 5 matching bases. This TCR was sampled from a woman under 40 in good health. The CDR3 coding sequence is TGTGCCAGCAGTTTTGCGGGTATCCCCGGCCCCGCAGATACGCAGTATTTT. It yields the protein CASSFAGIPGPADTQYF. Complete variable domain (other parts from reference TRBV28 and TRBJ2-3): DVKVTQSSRYLVKRTGEKVFLECVQDMDHENMFWYRQDPGLGLRLIYFSYDVKMKEKGDIPEGYSVSREKKERFSLILESASTNQTSMYLCASSFAGIPGPADTQYFGPGTRLTVL.